One and the same sample provided the 30 T cell receptor beta chains below, sequenced in a study of radiotherapy plus CTLA-4 blockade in lung cancer. TCRdb keeps only in-frame clones here, not all; method: immunoSEQ multiplex PCR. The profile shows about 98,000 clones, about 91% of them singletons. The sequencing here drew on peripheral blood, taken from a patient treated with radiotherapy plus ipilimumab. The receptors derive from a human donor with non-small cell lung cancer that progressed on radiotherapy plus ipilimumab.

The chain has TRBV7-3 and TRBJ2-1; the match to TRBD2 covers 7 bases. The CDR3 extends over 15 amino acids. Germline V lookup: CDR1 SGHTA, CDR2 FQGTGA. Trimming removed 2 bases from V and 3 bases from J; junction bases left unmatched: 4. The CDR3 region has the DNA TGTGCCAGCAGCTTACCGGGAGGTATCTACAATGAGCAGTTCTTC. It is translated as CASSLPGGIYNEQFF.

The chain has TRBV6-1 and TRBJ2-1; D is unclear. Trimming removed 6 bases from V and 0 bases from J, with 12 bases in between. The CDR3 spans 15 residues. The germline V gene has CDR1 MNHNS and CDR2 SASEGT. The CDR3 reads CASRETLSSYNEQFF. The CDR3 DNA reads as TGTGCCAGCAGAGAGACACTCTCCTCCTACAATGAGCAGTTCTTC.

The chain uses TRBV29-1 and TRBJ1-2, with 10 nucleotides matching TRBD1. V was clipped by 6 bases and J by 8 bases; unmatched bases: 9. The CDR3 is made up of 13 amino acids. Looked up from germline, CDR1 is SQVTM and CDR2 is ANQGSEA. CDR3 region: CSVLGQGIYGYTF. CDR3 sequence (DNA): TGCAGCGTCCTGGGACAGGGGATTTACGGCTACACCTTC. Drawing the rest from reference TRBV29-1 and TRBJ1-2, the complete variable domain is SAVISQKPSRDICQRGTSLTIQCQVDSQVTMMFWYRQQPGQSLTLIATANQGSEATYESGFVIDKFPISRPNLTFSTLTVSNMSPEDSSIYLCSVLGQGIYGYTFGSGTRLTVV.

The chain joins TRBV10-3 to TRBJ2-2, with 13 bases lining up with TRBD2. V was pared by 5 bases and J by 4 bases, with 16 bases of the junction left unmatched. From germline, CDR1 is ENHRY and CDR2 SYGVKD. The CDR3 is 20 amino acids. CDR3 amino acids: CAISQSPGLAGERGTGELFF. DNA of the CDR3: TGTGCCATCAGTCAAAGCCCCGGACTAGCGGGAGAACGTGGCACCGGGGAGCTGTTTTTT.

The chain uses TRBV5-1 and TRBJ2-7, with D tentatively TRBD1 (6 bases). This CDR3 region has 15 residues. CDR1 and CDR2 from the germline V gene are SGHRS and YFSETQ. Trimming took off 4 bases at V and 2 bases at J, with 16 bases between the two ends. The CDR3 DNA reads TGCGCCAGCAGCCCCCTAAGGGGGACAACCTACGAGCAGTACTTC. It yields the protein CASSPLRGTTYEQYF.

The CDR3 DNA reads as TGTGCCAGCAGCTATACTAGCGGGAGCTACGAGCAGTACTTC. Protein sequence: CASSYTSGSYEQYF. The rearrangement links TRBV27 to TRBJ2-7; 11 bases match TRBD2. Germline CDR1 reads MNHEY; CDR2 reads SMNVEV (reference sequence). The trim removed 6 bases at V and 3 bases at J, leaving 4 bases unmatched. This CDR3 is built from 14 residues.

The chain joins TRBV19 to TRBJ1-2; the D is unclear. V shed 0 bases and J shed 4 bases, with 9 bases lying between them. The CDR3 consists of 14 residues. The germline V gene has CDR1 LNHDA and CDR2 SQIVND (reference sequence). CDR3 amino acids: CASSIDWETYGYTF. The CDR3 bases are TGTGCCAGTAGTATAGACTGGGAGACCTATGGCTACACCTTC. Combining the CDR3 with reference TRBV19 and TRBJ1-2 gives the whole variable domain DGGITQSPKYLFRKEGQNVTLSCEQNLNHDAMYWYRQDPGQGLRLIYYSQIVNDFQKGDIAEGYSVSREKKESFPLTVTSAQKNPTAFYLCASSIDWETYGYTFGSGTRLTVV.

This clone has only one observation. The rearrangement joins TRBV11-2 to TRBJ2-5; no firm D call. V shed 3 bases and J shed 3 bases, with 11 bases lying between them. Germline CDR1 SGHAT, CDR2 FQNNGV. The CDR3 length is 14 residues. CDR3 nucleotides: TGTGCCAGCAGCTTTGGAAACGCAAAAGAGACCCAGTACTTC. Translating it yields CASSFGNAKETQYF.

Remarks on this clone: An end of the junction does not agree with germline; a read error may underlie this. The chain employs TRBV19 and TRBJ2-6; D remains ambiguous. Per the germline V gene, CDR1 is LNHDA and CDR2 is SQIVND (reference sequence). CDR3 length equals 18 residues. This CDR3 is CASSYVLKITKSGQRPDF. Here the CDR3 DNA reads TGTGCCAGTAGTTACGTATTGAAAATCACAAAGTCGGGCCAACGTCCTGACTTC.

The J gene is TRBJ2-7, the V gene TRBV18; the D gene is possibly TRBD1 (6 bases). CDR3 length: 16 amino acids. Germline assignment: CDR1 KGHSH and CDR2 LQKENI. With 0 bases removed from V and 0 bases from J, the gap between germline ends came to 12 bases. The CDR3 loop reads CASSPPVTGSSYEQYF. In DNA, the CDR3 is TGTGCCAGCTCACCACCGGTCACAGGGTCCTCCTACGAGCAGTACTTC.

The V gene is TRBV11-2, the J gene TRBJ2-7; D is uncertain. This CDR3 is 16 amino acids long. Looked up from germline, CDR1 is SGHAT and CDR2 is FQNNGV. V lost 1 base, J lost 0 bases, and 13 bases lay in between. Here the CDR3 DNA reads TGTGCCAGCAGCTTAGCTCCTCGACTGGCCTCCTACGAGCAGTACTTC. Translating gives CASSLAPRLASYEQYF.

This clone has only a few counts. The genes are TRBV9 and TRBJ2-5; 8 bases fit TRBD1. The DNA matches TRBJ2-7 better at its end, which makes the J call doubtful. Germline V lookup: CDR1 SGDLS, CDR2 YYNGEE. This CDR3 is 14 amino acids long. As DNA, the CDR3 is TGTGCCAGCAGCGTAAGGGGACAGGACTACGAGCAGTACTTC. Its protein product is CASSVRGQDYEQYF.

The CDR3 nucleotides read TGCGCCAGCAGCCAAGTTCCCAGGACAGGGCAGGACACCATATATTTT. It encodes CASSQVPRTGQDTIYF. The chain employs TRBV4-1 and TRBJ1-3; 8 bases map to TRBD1. There are 16 residues in the CDR3. The J segment lost 8 bases and the V segment lost 1 base, leaving 10 bases of the junction unmatched. Germline assignment: CDR1 MGHRA and CDR2 YSYEKL.

V is TRBV6-1 and J is TRBJ1-2; the match to TRBD1 covers 10 bases. Looked up from germline, CDR1 is MNHNS and CDR2 is SASEGT. V lost 8 bases and J lost 4; bases outside the gene matches: 7. The length of the CDR3 is 14 residues. The CDR3 region has the DNA TGTGCCAGCTGCAGGGGACAGGGGCTCTATGGCTACACCTTC. It yields the protein CASCRGQGLYGYTF.

The J gene is TRBJ2-1, the V gene TRBV18; D is ambiguous. Germline lookup yields CDR1 KGHSH and CDR2 LQKENI. Trimming stripped 7 bases from V and 5 bases from J, with 12 bases between. The CDR3 consists of 13 residues. In DNA form, the CDR3 reads TGTGCCAGCTGCGCGGACCGCAACAATGAGCAGTTCTTC. Protein product: CASCADRNNEQFF.

V usage is TRBV6-5 and J usage is TRBJ1-2; D uncertain. From germline, CDR1 is MNHEY and CDR2 SVGAGI. Trimming cost V 6 bases and J 4 bases, with 9 bases left between them. The CDR3 has 12 residues. The CDR3 sequence: CASSPSSYGYTF. The CDR3 DNA reads TGTGCCAGCAGCCCATCGAGCTATGGCTACACCTTC.

This chain links TRBV28 with TRBJ2-2; 7 nucleotides line up with TRBD1. J gave up 4 bases and V 6 bases, and 11 bases lay outside the gene matches. The CDR3 contains 16 residues. The germline gives CDR1 MDHEN, CDR2 SYDVKM. The CDR3, as DNA: TGTGCCAGCAGCCAGGGACAGTTAGGCTTCACCGGGGAGCTGTTTTTT. It translates to CASSQGQLGFTGELFF.

The V gene is TRBV5-4, the J gene TRBJ2-3; 7 positions match TRBD2. CDR1 is SGHNT and CDR2 is YYREEE in the germline V gene (reference sequence). This CDR3 is built from 17 residues. The V segment lost 4 bases and the J segment 7 bases; nucleotides outside the gene matches: 18. CDR3 sequence reads: CASSRPNSGSLTHTQYF. The CDR3 nucleotides read TGTGCCAGCAGCCGACCGAATAGCGGGTCCCTGACCCATACGCAGTATTTT.

The V and J genes are TRBV5-1 and TRBJ1-4; 7 bases fit TRBD1. CDR3 length: 14 residues. Germline lookup yields CDR1 SGHRS and CDR2 YFSETQ. Trimming removed 0 bases from V and 7 bases from J; junction bases left unmatched: 3. The CDR3 region has the DNA TGCGCCAGCAGCTTGGATACAGGGGCTGAAAAACTGTTTTTT. It codes for CASSLDTGAEKLFF.

This chain links TRBV4-2 with TRBJ1-1, with TRBD1 matching over 8 bases. Germline CDR1 and CDR2: LGHNA and YNFKEQ. The length of the CDR3 is 16 residues. Germline trimming cut 3 bases from V and 0 bases from J; bases unmatched to any gene: 6. The DNA for the CDR3 is TGTGCCAGCAGCCAGTCGACAGGGGTCATGAACACTGAAGCTTTCTTT. Amino acid sequence: CASSQSTGVMNTEAFF.

J is TRBJ2-1 and V is TRBV4-2; a weak D match, TRBD2 (6 bases). Trimming took off 3 bases at V and 6 bases at J, with 15 bases between the two ends. The germline V gene encodes CDR1 LGHNA and CDR2 YNFKEQ. The CDR3 length is 15 residues. The CDR3, as DNA: TGTGCCAGCAGCCATACTAGCAGCGAAGGCAATGAGCAGTTCTTC. It yields the protein CASSHTSSEGNEQFF.

This clone has a single count. The chain recombines TRBV7-6 with TRBJ2-3; unclear D gene. The V gene's germline CDR1 is SGHVS and CDR2 FNYEAQ. The CDR3 spans 14 residues. V shed 4 bases and J shed 4 bases, with 12 bases lying between them. DNA for the CDR3: TGTGCCAGCAGCTCCCCAGTACTGGCAGATACGCAGTATTTT. The encoded protein is CASSSPVLADTQYF.

The CDR3 DNA is TGTGCCAGCAGCCGTAGCGGGAGCTACAATGAGCAGTTCTTC. This gives the protein CASSRSGSYNEQFF. The rearrangement joins TRBV5-5 to TRBJ2-1, with 9 bases matching TRBD2. This CDR3 has 14 residues. Germline CDR1 SGHKS, CDR2 YYEKEE (reference sequence). Unmatched junction bases numbered 2, after V lost 4 bases and J lost 3 bases.

V usage is TRBV6-1 and J usage is TRBJ2-2; D is unclear. V was pared by 8 bases and J by 1 base, with 8 bases between. The V gene's germline CDR1 is MNHNS and CDR2 SASEGT. CDR3 length: 13 residues. CDR3 nucleotides: TGTGCCAGCGTACAGCAGAACACCGGGGAGCTGTTTTTT. This sequence encodes CASVQQNTGELFF.

Regarding this clone: This same CDR3 is encoded by further DNA sequences in the sample. The V and J genes are TRBV5-1 and TRBJ2-5; the D gene is possibly TRBD1 (6 bases). The V gene's germline CDR1 is SGHRS and CDR2 YFSETQ. CDR3 size: 19 residues. V lost 3 bases and J 5 bases, leaving 29 bases between the germline ends. DNA for the CDR3: TGCGCCAGCAGCTCTCACAAGGACAGTAGGGAACCCTTTAGGGAGACCCAGTACTTC. Translation gives CASSSHKDSREPFRETQYF.

V usage is TRBV6-5 and J usage is TRBJ2-7, with D perhaps TRBD1 (6 bases). The CDR3 has 15 amino acids. CDR1 is MNHEY and CDR2 is SVGAGI in the germline V gene. Trimming removed 7 bases at V and 2 bases at J, with 18 bases between. Here the CDR3 reads CASNTGTPDTYEQYF. As DNA, the CDR3 is TGTGCCAGCAACACCGGGACACCTGATACCTACGAGCAGTACTTC.

This chain connects TRBV2 to TRBJ1-5; D is perhaps TRBD1 (5 bases). In germline, CDR1 is SNHLY, CDR2 FYNNEI. The CDR3 length is 15 residues. Trimming removed 2 bases from V and 3 bases from J, with 11 bases in between. The CDR3: CASSERQGPNQPQHF. CDR3 coding DNA: TGTGCCAGCAGTGAAAGGCAGGGCCCCAATCAGCCCCAGCATTTT.

The chain uses TRBV5-1 and TRBJ2-1; D not certain. Trimming cost V 5 bases and J 10 bases, with 10 bases left between them. This CDR3 contains 11 residues. CDR1 SGHRS and CDR2 YFSETQ come from the germline V gene. Written as DNA, the CDR3 is TGCGCCAGCAGGTATTCCGGGGAGCAGTTCTTC. It encodes CASRYSGEQFF.

The genes are TRBV6-1 and TRBJ1-5, with D unclear. The CDR3 sequence is 15 residues long. V lost 5 bases and J 7 bases, leaving 18 bases between the germline ends. Germline loops: CDR1 MNHNS, CDR2 SASEGT. As DNA, the CDR3 is TGTGCCAGCAGTCCGCTTTTAGGGCGAGGACAGCCCCAGCATTTT. It codes for CASSPLLGRGQPQHF.

This chain's CDR3 is CASSRGRGGHEQYF. CDR3 sequence (DNA): TGTGCCAGCAGCCGCGGCAGGGGCGGACACGAGCAGTACTTC. The chain is built from TRBV11-3 and TRBJ2-7, with D perhaps matching TRBD1 (6 bases). In germline, CDR1 is SGHNT, CDR2 YENEEA. The CDR3 is made up of 14 amino acids. Trimming left V 5 bases short and J 5 bases short, with 16 bases between.